Following are 15 T cell receptor beta chains from one sample sequenced in a study of T-cell memory formation after mild COVID-19. From the 5' RACE reads, TCRdb called clonotypes with MiXCR, one entry per CDR3 protein. The sample lists hundreds of thousands of distinct CDR3 sequences, roughly 21% occurring once. The sequencing input was PBMCs or a T cell subset sorted from them (not recorded which). The receptor set was obtained from an adult woman who had mild COVID-19 (a few samples of this study predate the infection). Cell type and time point are not known.

In this sample, this clonotype turned up a few times. The rearrangement links TRBV6-6 to TRBJ1-4, with D hard to call. The CDR3 is 12 residues long. The germline CDR1 and CDR2 sequences are MNHNY and SVGAGI (reference sequence). V dropped 7 bases and J dropped 7 bases, with 10 bases sitting between them. CDR3: CASTSVGEKLFF. The CDR3 DNA sequence: TGTGCCAGCACCTCTGTGGGTGAAAAACTGTTTTTT.

The chain joins TRBV7-3 to TRBJ2-1; the match to TRBD2 covers 13 bases. With V trimmed by 2 bases and J by 0 bases, 7 bases remained unmatched. The CDR3 spans 19 residues. The germline V gene encodes CDR1 SGHTA and CDR2 FQGTGA. CDR3 DNA sequence: TGTGCCAGCAGCTTAGGACTAGCGGGAGTGCGGAGCTCCTACAATGAGCAGTTCTTC. It codes for CASSLGLAGVRSSYNEQFF.

A few counts support this clonotype. The rearrangement links TRBV6-5 to TRBJ1-1, with 9 bases identical to TRBD1. The germline V gene encodes CDR1 MNHEY and CDR2 SVGAGI. The CDR3 runs to 14 residues. Trimming at V came to 4 bases and at J to 4 bases, leaving 4 bases not matched to a gene. In DNA, the CDR3 is TGTGCCAGCAGTTGGACAGGGGTTCCCACTGAAGCTTTCTTT. Translating it yields CASSWTGVPTEAFF.

This clonotype turned up a few times. The rearrangement links TRBV30 to TRBJ2-4; unclear D gene. Looked up from germline, CDR1 is GTSNPN and CDR2 is SVGIG (reference sequence). This CDR3 has 13 residues. The V and J ends lost 2 bases and 7 bases respectively, with 12 bases between them. CDR3 in DNA: TGTGCCTGGAGTAGGTCCAGTCTGAACATTCAGTACTTC. It translates to CAWSRSSLNIQYF.

This clonotype turned up a few times. The V gene is TRBV5-1, the J gene TRBJ1-1; D might be TRBD1 (5 bases). Trimming removed 6 bases at V and 6 bases at J, with 24 bases between. This CDR3 comprises 16 residues. Germline V gives CDR1 SGHRS, CDR2 YFSETQ. The CDR3 nucleotides read TGCGCCAGCATGGGGGGGGATTCGGGAATAGGCTCTGAAGCTTTCTTT. It encodes CASMGGDSGIGSEAFF.

The chain recombines TRBV30 with TRBJ2-3, with D perhaps TRBD2 (7 bases). This CDR3 spans 13 amino acids. Trimming shortened V by 4 bases and J by 8 bases, and 16 bases separated the two germline ends. In germline, CDR1 is GTSNPN, CDR2 SVGIG (reference sequence). The CDR3 coding sequence is TGTGCCTGGAAGGGGGGGGCCAGGGGTACGCAGTATTTT. It yields the protein CAWKGGARGTQYF.

The chain couples TRBV6-2 or TRBV6-3 to TRBJ1-1; TRBD1 is a possible D gene (5 bases). V lost 8 bases and J lost 6, with 16 bases in between. The CDR3 length is 13 residues. Per the germline V gene, CDR1 is MNHEY and CDR2 is SVGEGT. The CDR3 DNA is TGTGCCAGCTGCTGGGGGAGTATCGCTGAAGCTTTCTTT. Its protein is CASCWGSIAEAFF.

The chain joins TRBV15 to TRBJ2-3; TRBD1 might be the D (5 bases). The V and J ends lost 0 bases and 0 bases respectively, with 10 bases between them. This CDR3 contains 16 residues. Germline V lookup: CDR1 LNHNV, CDR2 YYDKDF (reference sequence). In nucleotides, the CDR3 is TGTGCCACCAGCAGAGAACAGGAGACTAGCACAGATACGCAGTATTTT. Its translation: CATSREQETSTDTQYF.

The V gene is TRBV24-1, the J gene TRBJ2-5; 8 nucleotides line up with TRBD1. V lost 3 bases to trimming and J lost 4 bases; unmatched junction nucleotides: 9. Per germline, CDR1 KGHDR and CDR2 SFDVKD. The CDR3 has 16 residues. The CDR3 region has the DNA TGTGCCACCAGTGATCCAGAGGGCAGGGGGCGAGAGACCCAGTACTTC. Amino acid sequence: CATSDPEGRGRETQYF.

The sample holds a few counts of this clonotype. V and J are TRBV2 and TRBJ2-1; no definite D call. CDR1 is SNHLY, CDR2 FYNNEI, per germline. Trimming pared 4 bases from V and 9 bases from J, leaving 7 bases between. The CDR3 contains 11 residues. CDR3 sequence reads: CASSGLGEQFF. The DNA of the CDR3 is TGTGCCAGCAGTGGGTTAGGTGAGCAGTTCTTC.

This clonotype was observed a few times. The chain uses TRBV19 and TRBJ2-1, with 9 bases that match TRBD2. The V gene's germline CDR1 is LNHDA and CDR2 SQIVND (reference sequence). This CDR3 has 16 amino acids. The V and J ends lost 1 base and 3 bases, in that order; junction bases with no gene match: 4. CDR3 loop: CASSIAASGVYNEQFF. The DNA for the CDR3 is TGTGCCAGTAGTATAGCGGCTAGCGGGGTCTACAATGAGCAGTTCTTC.

This rearrangement joins TRBV12-3 or TRBV12-4 to TRBJ2-1, with unresolved D. V was clipped by 3 bases and J by 8 bases, with 11 bases between them. This CDR3 is built from 13 residues. CDR3 in DNA: TGTGCCAGCAGTTTTTTCGGCTGGGATGAGCAGTTCTTC. Protein: CASSFFGWDEQFF.

The chain couples TRBV5-1 to TRBJ1-1; no reliable D call. This CDR3 has 15 residues. From germline, CDR1 is SGHRS and CDR2 YFSETQ. The V gene lost 4 bases and the J gene lost 5 bases, with 18 bases spanning the gap. This CDR3 reads CASSPTGVQVTEAFF. The CDR3 bases are TGCGCCAGCAGCCCCACGGGAGTCCAGGTGACTGAAGCTTTCTTT. Filled out from reference TRBV5-1 and TRBJ1-1, the complete variable domain reads KAGVTQTPRYLIKTRGQQVTLSCSPISGHRSVSWYQQTPGQGLQFLFEYFSETQRNKGNFPGRFSGRQFSNSRSEMNVSTLELGDSALYLCASSPTGVQVTEAFFGQGTRLTVV.

The chain couples TRBV14 to TRBJ1-2, with D tentatively TRBD1 (6 bases). The germline V and J ends were trimmed by 6 bases and 3 bases, with 11 bases remaining between them. This CDR3 has 13 residues. From germline, CDR1 is SGHDN and CDR2 FVKESK. The CDR3: CASRQQGYYGYTF. DNA for the CDR3: TGTGCCAGCAGACAACAGGGCTACTATGGCTACACCTTC.

This clonotype occurred a few times. The rearrangement uses TRBV20-1 and TRBJ2-7, with 8 positions matching TRBD1. Germline V CDR1 and CDR2: DFQATT, SNEGSKA (reference sequence). CDR3 length: 14 amino acids. V lost 3 bases to trimming and J lost 5 bases; unmatched junction nucleotides: 9. CDR3 protein: CSASLSGGTDEQYF. The CDR3 DNA reads as TGCAGTGCTAGTCTCTCAGGGGGCACAGACGAGCAGTACTTC.